The 24 T cell receptor beta chains reported below all come from one sample, sequenced in a study of Ad26.COV2.S vaccination and SARS-CoV-2 variants. Documented treatment: around 19 received Ad26.COV2.S at low or high dose, single or two shots; about 5 received placebo; per-sample allocation not given. All samples were drawn on day 63, counting from the first vaccine or placebo injection. Measured with immunoSEQ multiplex PCR; TCRdb has only the in-frame clones, and not every one. The table records about 680,000 clones, about 89% of them present only once. Sequenced material: peripheral blood, taken in a trial of Ad26.COV2.S vaccine versus placebo. The receptors come from a person between 18 and 60 years old who received the Ad26.COV2.S COVID-19 vaccine or a placebo.

With regard to this clone: Additional DNA sequences in this sample encode the identical CDR3. The V call is TRBV29-1, the J call TRBJ2-7; D might be TRBD2 (5 bases). V dropped 4 bases and J dropped 4 bases, with 8 bases sitting between them. Germline CDR1 and CDR2: SQVTM and ANQGSEA. The CDR3 has 11 amino acids. The chain's CDR3 is CSVGLAYEQYF. The CDR3 nucleotides read TGCAGCGTTGGTCTAGCTTACGAGCAGTACTTC.

The chain employs TRBV13 and TRBJ2-3; D unresolved. V was clipped by 6 bases and J by 3 bases, with 7 bases between them. The length of the CDR3 is 12 residues. CDR1 PRHDT and CDR2 FYEKMQ come from the germline V gene (reference sequence). The CDR3 reads CASRRGTDTQYF. The CDR3 bases are TGTGCCAGCAGACGCGGTACAGATACGCAGTATTTT.

For the CDR3, the DNA is TGTGCCACCCAACGGGGCGGGGACCCAGATACGCAGTATTTT. It codes for CATQRGGDPDTQYF. The rearrangement links TRBV24-1 to TRBJ2-3; maybe TRBD2 (6 bases). The length of the CDR3 is 14 residues. Germline CDR1 and CDR2: KGHDR and SFDVKD. Deletions cut 9 bases from V and 4 bases from J, with 16 bases between.

The chain is built from TRBV6-5 and TRBJ2-7, with TRBD1 identical over 10 bases. The CDR3 length is 14 residues. Trimming took 5 bases from V and 5 from J; bases not matched to a gene: 6. Germline CDR1 is MNHEY and CDR2 is SVGAGI. CDR3 region: CASSRGQGFHEQYF. CDR3 bases: TGTGCCAGCAGTAGGGGACAGGGGTTTCACGAGCAGTACTTC.

The CDR3 sequence is CATGPGTGYNEQFF. The CDR3 DNA is TGTGCCACGGGGCCCGGGACAGGGTACAATGAGCAGTTCTTC. V gene TRBV10-3 combines with J gene TRBJ2-1, with 9 nucleotides matching TRBD1. CDR1 is ENHRY, CDR2 SYGVKD, per germline. CDR3 length: 14 amino acids. The V segment lost 10 bases and the J segment 4 bases; nucleotides outside the gene matches: 8.

J is TRBJ1-5 and V is TRBV18; no definite D call. Trimming pared 2 bases from V and 4 bases from J, leaving 6 bases between. Per the germline V gene, CDR1 is KGHSH and CDR2 is LQKENI. CDR3 length: 13 residues. The CDR3 sequence: CASSPNQNQPQHF. The CDR3 DNA reads TGTGCCAGCTCACCAAATCAAAATCAGCCCCAGCATTTT.

The chain's CDR3 is CASSPPKPGQGNNEQFF. The CDR3 DNA follows: TGTGCCAGCAGTCCCCCAAAGCCGGGACAGGGGAACAATGAGCAGTTCTTC. This sequence joins TRBV6-6 and TRBJ2-1, with 10 bases fitting TRBD1. The CDR3 covers 17 residues. The V and J ends lost 5 bases and 5 bases, in that order; junction bases with no gene match: 12. Germline V gene sequence: CDR1 MNHNY, CDR2 SVGAGI (reference sequence).

This rearrangement joins TRBV12-2 to TRBJ1-1; no DNA check was done on the table's D call, TRBD1. TRBV12-2 is a pseudogene locus. There are 17 residues in the CDR3. CDR3 amino acids: CASRLVEGDRGWTEAFF. CDR3 nucleotides: TGTGCAAGTCGCTTAGTTGAGGGGGACAGGGGATGGACTGAAGCTTTCTTT.

The V gene is TRBV7-6, the J gene TRBJ2-1, with 11 bases matching TRBD2. CDR1 and CDR2 from the germline V gene are SGHVS and FNYEAQ. V lost 5 bases, J lost 9 bases, and 9 bases stayed unmatched. The CDR3 length is 15 residues. CDR3: CASSRLAGGPGEQFF. The CDR3 bases are TGTGCCAGCAGCCGGTTAGCGGGGGGGCCGGGTGAGCAGTTCTTC. Full variable domain (remainder filled in from reference TRBV7-6 and TRBJ2-1): GAGVSQSPRYKVTKRGQDVALRCDPISGHVSLYWYRQALGQGPEFLTYFNYEAQQDKSGLPNDRFSAERPEGSISTLTIQRTEQRDSAMYRCASSRLAGGPGEQFFGPGTRLTVL.

The gene calls are TRBV7-3 and TRBJ2-1; possibly TRBD2 for D (5 bases). The germline V and J ends were trimmed by 1 base and 6 bases, with 7 bases remaining between them. The CDR3 contains 13 residues. Germline lookup yields CDR1 SGHTA and CDR2 FQGTGA. Here the CDR3 DNA reads TGTGCCAGCAGCTTAAGGGCGGGCAATGAGCAGTTCTTC. As protein: CASSLRAGNEQFF.

J is TRBJ1-2 and V is TRBV29-1; 9 bases map to TRBD1. The CDR3 is made up of 12 amino acids. Germline V CDR1 and CDR2: SQVTM, ANQGSEA. J was trimmed by 6 bases and V by 6 bases; bases with no gene match: 5. The CDR3 nucleotides read TGCAGCGTGGCCCGGACAGGGGATGGCTACACCTTC. Its protein is CSVARTGDGYTF.

The gene calls are TRBV7-8 and TRBJ2-3, with D hard to call. V gave up 5 bases and J gave up 8 bases, with 14 bases separating them. This CDR3 is built from 13 residues. Looked up from germline, CDR1 is SGHVS and CDR2 is FQNEAQ. DNA of the CDR3: TGTGCCAGCAGCCGACCAATCCCTCCTACGCAGTATTTT. Translation: CASSRPIPPTQYF. Full variable domain (missing parts from reference TRBV7-8 and TRBJ2-3): GAGVSQSPRYKVAKRGQDVALRCDPISGHVSLFWYQQALGQGPEFLTYFQNEAQLDKSGLPSDRFFAERPEGSVSTLKIQRTQQEDSAVYLCASSRPIPPTQYFGPGTRLTVL.

The rearrangement links TRBV27 to TRBJ2-1; TRBD2 agrees at 11 bases. The J segment lost 4 bases and the V segment lost 6 bases, leaving 5 bases of the junction unmatched. This CDR3 has 15 amino acids. CDR1 and CDR2 (germline): MNHEY, SMNVEV (reference sequence). CDR3 in amino acids: CASSRTSGFYNEQFF. For the CDR3, the DNA is TGTGCCAGCAGCCGGACTAGCGGGTTTTACAATGAGCAGTTCTTC.

V usage is TRBV6-5 and J usage is TRBJ2-7, with 10 bases that match TRBD2. The V gene's germline CDR1 is MNHEY and CDR2 SVGAGI. This CDR3 region has 15 residues. The V segment lost 2 bases and the J segment 6 bases; nucleotides outside the gene matches: 7. CDR3 DNA sequence: TGTGCCAGCAGTTACGCGCCGGGACTAGCGTTCGAGCAGTACTTC. The encoded protein is CASSYAPGLAFEQYF.

The chain links TRBV5-1 to TRBJ2-1; D possibly corresponds to TRBD2 (7 bases). The CDR3 contains 16 residues. V was trimmed by 5 bases and J by 4 bases, leaving 19 bases between them. The germline V gene encodes CDR1 SGHRS and CDR2 YFSETQ. The CDR3 is CASRETVGGPYNEQFF. CDR3 DNA: TGCGCCAGCAGGGAAACAGTCGGGGGGCCATACAATGAGCAGTTCTTC.

Ten or more counts support this clone. This sequence joins TRBV6-5 and TRBJ2-1; 8 nucleotides agree with TRBD2. Trimming removed 7 bases from V and 9 bases from J; junction bases left unmatched: 11. Germline CDR1 reads MNHEY; CDR2 reads SVGAGI. The CDR3 consists of 14 residues. The CDR3 DNA reads as TGTGCCAGCACCTTAGCGGGAACTGCCGGTGAGCAGTTCTTC. Residues: CASTLAGTAGEQFF.

The chain recombines TRBV12-3 or TRBV12-4 with TRBJ1-2; D ambiguous. V lost 5 bases and J lost 5, with 12 bases in between. The CDR3 extends over 13 amino acids. CDR3 sequence reads: CASSPWTEYGYTF. The CDR3 DNA follows: TGTGCCAGCAGTCCTTGGACGGAGTATGGCTACACCTTC.

In nucleotides, the CDR3 is TGTGCCAGCACCACACGCAAACGGTGGAATCAGCCCCAGCATTTT. Translation gives CASTTRKRWNQPQHF. The chain joins TRBV28 to TRBJ1-5; D not resolved. CDR3 length: 15 amino acids. CDR1 is MDHEN and CDR2 is SYDVKM in the germline V gene. Deletions cut 7 bases from V and 4 bases from J, with 17 bases between.

This chain links TRBV6-5 with TRBJ1-2, with D uncertain. The V and J ends lost 6 bases and 1 base respectively, with 9 bases between them. The CDR3 runs to 13 residues. Germline lookup yields CDR1 MNHEY and CDR2 SVGAGI. Here the CDR3 DNA reads TGTGCCAGCAGGACCGACAATAACTATGGCTACACCTTC. Translated: CASRTDNNYGYTF.

This chain connects TRBV13 to TRBJ2-3; perhaps TRBD2 as D (6 bases). Germline lookup yields CDR1 PRHDT and CDR2 FYEKMQ (reference sequence). The CDR3 covers 15 residues. Trimming left V 2 bases short and J 5 bases short, with 14 bases between. The CDR3 nucleotides are TGTGCCAGCAGCTTATTCTGGCGGGATGGAGATACGCAGTATTTT. It encodes CASSLFWRDGDTQYF.

The chain has TRBV6-6 and TRBJ1-2; D uncertain. Looked up from germline, CDR1 is MNHNY and CDR2 is SVGAGI (reference sequence). The CDR3 spans 16 residues. The V and J ends lost 7 bases and 2 bases respectively, with 20 bases between them. The CDR3 loop reads CASKMGGEFYNYGYTF. The CDR3 DNA reads as TGTGCCAGCAAAATGGGCGGCGAATTTTACAACTATGGCTACACCTTC.

The chain couples TRBV19 to TRBJ2-3; 7 positions agree with TRBD1. This CDR3 region has 15 residues. After removal of 7 bases from V and 2 bases from J, the junction contained 9 bases not matched to a gene. Germline loops: CDR1 LNHDA, CDR2 SQIVND (reference sequence). The CDR3 DNA reads as TGTGCCAGTACCCCTAGGGACAGTTCCACAGATACGCAGTATTTT. Translation gives CASTPRDSSTDTQYF.

The gene calls are TRBV5-1 and TRBJ2-7, with 12 bases fitting TRBD2. Germline V gene lookup returns CDR1 SGHRS and CDR2 YFSETQ. The CDR3 length is 16 residues. Germline trimming cut 4 bases from V and 0 bases from J; bases unmatched to any gene: 5. The CDR3 nucleotides are TGCGCCAGCAGCAATAGGACTAGCGGGATCTCCTACGAGCAGTACTTC. It yields the protein CASSNRTSGISYEQYF.

The rearrangement links TRBV9 to TRBJ1-2, with 8 positions matching TRBD1. CDR3 length: 14 amino acids. The V and J ends lost 4 bases and 1 base, in that order; junction bases with no gene match: 3. The V gene's germline CDR1 is SGDLS and CDR2 YYNGEE. The CDR3 protein is CASSLDRVNYGYTF. DNA for the CDR3: TGTGCCAGCAGCTTGGACAGGGTTAACTATGGCTACACCTTC.